This T cell receptor beta chain was captured in a study of blood T cell repertoires in COVID-19. On the study more broadly: Donors in the United States, Italy and Spain gave samples during acute or convalescent COVID-19.

Profiled with immunoSEQ multiplex PCR; TCRdb holds only in-frame clones, not every one. Among roughly 160,000 clones listed, roughly nine tenths were seen once. The junction had 2 bases not matched to a gene; V was cut back by 8 bases and J by 4 bases. The germline V gene encodes CDR1 LNHDA and CDR2 SQIVND (reference sequence). This CDR3 is 12 amino acids long. The V gene is TRBV19, the J gene TRBJ1-1; 9 bases are shared with TRBD1. The receptor was isolated from a man in his 60s with acute or convalescent COVID-19. Material: peripheral blood. The CDR3 spells CASDRGGTEAFF. DNA for the CDR3: TGTGCCAGTGACAGGGGGGGCACTGAAGCTTTCTTT.